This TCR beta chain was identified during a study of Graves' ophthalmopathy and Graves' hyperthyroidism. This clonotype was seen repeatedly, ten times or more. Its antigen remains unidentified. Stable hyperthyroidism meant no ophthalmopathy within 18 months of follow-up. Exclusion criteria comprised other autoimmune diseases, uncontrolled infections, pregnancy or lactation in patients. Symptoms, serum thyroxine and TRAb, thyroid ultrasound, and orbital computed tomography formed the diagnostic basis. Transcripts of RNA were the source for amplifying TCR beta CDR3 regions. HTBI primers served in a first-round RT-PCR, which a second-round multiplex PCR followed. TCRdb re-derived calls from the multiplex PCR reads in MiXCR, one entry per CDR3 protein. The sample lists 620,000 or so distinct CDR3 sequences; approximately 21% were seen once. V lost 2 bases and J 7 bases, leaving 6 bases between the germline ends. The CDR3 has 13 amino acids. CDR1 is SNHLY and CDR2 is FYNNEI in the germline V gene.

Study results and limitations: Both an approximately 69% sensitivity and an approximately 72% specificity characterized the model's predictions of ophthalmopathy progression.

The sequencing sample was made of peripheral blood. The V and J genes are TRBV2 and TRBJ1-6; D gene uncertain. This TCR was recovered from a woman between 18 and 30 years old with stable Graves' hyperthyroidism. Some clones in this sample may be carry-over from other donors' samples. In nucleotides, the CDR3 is TGTGCCAGCAGTGAAAACCTAAATTCACCCCTCCACTTT. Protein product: CASSENLNSPLHF.